The rows below give T cell receptor beta chains drawn from one sample of a study of T cells in Graves' hyperthyroidism and ophthalmopathy. TCRdb recomputed calls from the multiplex PCR reads with MiXCR, one row per CDR3 protein. The sample includes 500,000 to 650,000 distinct CDR3 sequences, about 14% seen only once; the top ten take about 12%. Sequencing used blood. Receptor source: a woman aged 50 to 60 with Graves' ophthalmopathy. Both conserved end residues are part of each CDR3. The D gene is left open where the match is weak. Some rows have no size entry. The others give once, few or many, or a class for an expanded clone.

v_call	d_call	clone_size	j_call	cdr3_aa	cdr3_nt
TRBV7-6	-	many	TRBJ2-1	CASSLDIISYNEQFF	TGTGCCAGCAGCCTAGACATAATCTCCTACAATGAGCAGTTCTTC
TRBV12-3/TRBV12-4	-	many	TRBJ1-1	CASSSGRNTEAFF	TGTGCCAGCAGTTCCGGACGGAACACTGAAGCTTTCTTT
TRBV7-2	-	many	TRBJ1-1	CASSLLTANTEAFF	TGTGCCAGCAGCTTATTGACAGCGAACACTGAAGCTTTCTTT
TRBV29-1	-	-	TRBJ2-7	CSVRLLLSGEQYF	TGCAGCGTACGCTTACTACTTTCGGGTGAGCAGTACTTC
TRBV12-3/TRBV12-4	TRBD2	-	TRBJ2-7	CASSHTSGRASEQYF	TGTGCCAGCAGCCATACTAGCGGGAGGGCCTCCGAGCAGTACTTC
TRBV9	TRBD2	many	TRBJ2-7	CASSSGTSGNYEQYF	TGTGCCAGCAGCAGCGGGACTAGCGGAAACTACGAGCAGTACTTC
TRBV7-2	TRBD2	few	TRBJ2-2	CASSLRASGRGELFF	TGTGCCAGCAGCTTAAGGGCTAGCGGGAGGGGGGAGCTGTTTTTT
TRBV5-1	-	few	TRBJ2-1	CASSLLRSYNEQFF	TGCGCCAGCAGCTTGTTGAGGTCCTACAATGAGCAGTTCTTC
TRBV28	-	many	TRBJ1-1	CASSTQTGNTEAFF	TGTGCCAGCAGTACGCAGACGGGGAACACTGAAGCTTTCTTT
TRBV20-1	TRBD2	-	TRBJ2-1	CSARALREGYNEQFF	TGCAGTGCTAGAGCTTTGCGGGAGGGATACAATGAGCAGTTCTTC
TRBV6-1	-	many	TRBJ1-2	CASSYVQDGYTF	TGTGCCAGCAGTTACGTCCAGGATGGCTACACCTTC
TRBV5-5	-	-	TRBJ1-2	CASSLAGNGGDYGYTF	TGTGCCAGCAGCTTGGCCGGTAATGGGGGAGACTATGGCTACACCTTC
TRBV19	-	-	TRBJ2-1	CASSKGKSSYNEQFF	TGTGCCAGTAGTAAGGGCAAGAGCTCCTACAATGAGCAGTTCTTC
TRBV6-6	-	many	TRBJ2-1	CASSYSGVTSNEQFF	TGTGCCAGCAGTTACTCGGGGGTGACTTCAAATGAGCAGTTCTTC
TRBV11-2	TRBD2	-	TRBJ2-2	CASSLRSDRGLAGEWGFTGELFF	TGTGCCAGCAGCTTGAGATCCGACAGGGGACTAGCGGGAGAGTGGGGATTCACCGGGGAGCTGTTTTTT
TRBV7-9	-	-	TRBJ2-1	CASILTGVSYNEQFF	TGTGCCAGCATCCTCACAGGTGTCTCCTACAATGAGCAGTTCTTC
TRBV18	TRBD2	many	TRBJ2-1	CASSWTSKGYNEQFF	TGTGCCAGCTCTTGGACTAGCAAGGGCTACAATGAGCAGTTCTTC
TRBV5-6	TRBD1	-	TRBJ1-2	CASSWKTGRAYGYTF	TGTGCCAGCAGCTGGAAGACAGGGCGTGCCTATGGCTACACCTTC
TRBV19	-	-	TRBJ2-4	CASSKTRLAKNIQYF	TGTGCCAGTAGTAAAACAAGACTAGCCAAAAACATTCAGTACTTC
TRBV28	-	many	TRBJ1-5	CASSRPASQPQHF	TGTGCCAGCAGCCGCCCGGCGAGTCAGCCCCAGCATTTT
TRBV10-3	-	many	TRBJ2-7	CAISDPQGGNVGEQYF	TGTGCCATCAGTGACCCTCAAGGGGGAAATGTGGGAGAGCAGTACTTC
TRBV18	-	many	TRBJ2-7	CASSPPGIPEQYF	TGTGCCAGCTCACCCCCAGGCATCCCCGAGCAGTACTTC
TRBV7-9	TRBD2	many	TRBJ2-1	CASRLVAGPSYNEQFF	TGTGCCAGCAGGCTTGTAGCGGGACCCTCCTACAATGAGCAGTTCTTC
TRBV27	TRBD1	many	TRBJ1-6	CASSNRPGTGNNSPLHF	TGTGCCAGCAGTAATCGGCCCGGGACAGGGAATAATTCACCCCTCCACTTT
TRBV20-1	-	many	TRBJ2-7	CSARERRPPLYEQYF	TGCAGTGCTAGAGAACGGAGGCCTCCTCTCTACGAGCAGTACTTC
TRBV6-2/TRBV6-3	TRBD1	once	TRBJ1-2	CASSYHGTGNNYGYTF	TGTGCCAGCAGTTATCACGGGACAGGGAATAACTATGGCTACACCTTC
TRBV12-3/TRBV12-4	-	-	TRBJ2-5	CASSTGLPRRAQETQYF	TGTGCCAGCAGCACAGGGCTACCCCGTCGGGCCCAAGAGACCCAGTACTTC
TRBV7-9	-	many	TRBJ2-7	CASSLEEVKQYF	TGTGCCAGCAGCTTAGAAGAGGTTAAGCAGTACTTC
TRBV28	TRBD2	many	TRBJ2-5	CASSSGTSGGETQYF	TGTGCCAGCAGCTCCGGGACTAGCGGAGGGGAGACCCAGTACTTC
TRBV10-3	TRBD1	-	TRBJ1-2	CAISAPPGQGDYGYTF	TGTGCCATCAGTGCCCCACCTGGACAGGGGGACTATGGCTACACCTTC
TRBV7-8	-	many	TRBJ1-2	CASSLGTASPYGYTF	TGTGCCAGCAGCTTAGGGACAGCCTCCCCATATGGCTACACCTTC
TRBV20-1	-	few	TRBJ2-3	CSASGSGTDTQYF	TGCAGTGCTAGTGGGTCGGGCACAGATACGCAGTATTTT
TRBV19	TRBD2	few	TRBJ2-1	CASSVSGSLNNEQFF	TGTGCCAGTAGTGTTAGCGGGAGTCTAAACAATGAGCAGTTCTTC
TRBV6-5	-	-	TRBJ2-3	CASSYSGQGLGTSTDTQYF	TGTGCCAGCAGTTACTCGGGTCAGGGGTTGGGGACTAGCACAGATACGCAGTATTTT
TRBV6-1	TRBD1	many	TRBJ1-1	CASSVDRLTEAFF	TGTGCCAGCAGTGTGGACAGGTTAACTGAAGCTTTCTTT
TRBV7-9	-	many	TRBJ2-6	CASSPITGANVLTF	TGTGCCAGCAGCCCGATCACTGGGGCCAACGTCCTGACTTTC
TRBV19	-	-	TRBJ1-4	CASSISTEFEKLFF	TGTGCCAGTAGTATCTCAACGGAGTTTGAAAAACTGTTTTTT
TRBV20-1	TRBD1	few	TRBJ1-2	CSATRDRVGYTF	TGCAGTGCTACCAGGGACAGGGTTGGCTACACCTTC
TRBV7-6	TRBD2	-	TRBJ2-1	CASSLEAIAGVQFF	TGTGCCAGCAGCTTAGAGGCCATAGCGGGAGTGCAATTCTTC
TRBV18	-	many	TRBJ1-4	CASSDIWGLDEKLFF	TGTGCCAGCTCCGACATTTGGGGGCTTGACGAAAAACTGTTTTTT
TRBV6-1	TRBD2	-	TRBJ2-1	CASSEATSGTEQFF	TGTGCCAGCAGTGAAGCGACTAGCGGAACTGAGCAGTTCTTC
TRBV2	TRBD2	many	TRBJ2-1	CASKVDSGNNEQFF	TGTGCCAGCAAGGTTGATAGCGGGAACAATGAGCAGTTCTTC
TRBV9	TRBD1	few	TRBJ2-1	CASSVSGQGDNEQFF	TGTGCCAGCAGCGTGTCGGGACAGGGTGACAATGAGCAGTTCTTC
TRBV4-3	TRBD2	few	TRBJ2-7	CANQPLRGDYYEQYF	TGCGCCAACCAACCGCTCCGAGGGGACTACTACGAGCAGTACTTC
TRBV30	-	many	TRBJ1-2	CAWSVGAGYGYTF	TGTGCCTGGAGTGTGGGGGCAGGCTATGGCTACACCTTC
TRBV6-1	TRBD1	-	TRBJ1-4	CASRAGTGVPNEKLFF	TGTGCCAGCAGAGCCGGGACAGGGGTACCTAATGAAAAACTGTTTTTT
TRBV4-3	TRBD2	-	TRBJ2-7	CASSQEGGASGVKFYEQYF	TGCGCCAGCAGCCAAGAGGGGGGGGCTAGCGGGGTAAAGTTCTACGAGCAGTACTTC
TRBV28	-	many	TRBJ2-7	CASSAYEQYF	TGTGCCAGCAGTGCCTACGAGCAGTACTTC
TRBV6-1	TRBD1	many	TRBJ1-5	CASSVQGTGFQPQHF	TGTGCCAGCAGCGTTCAAGGGACAGGGTTTCAGCCCCAGCATTTT
TRBV7-2	TRBD2	many	TRBJ2-7	CASSLGSGGGYEQYF	TGTGCCAGCAGCTTAGGGTCGGGAGGAGGCTACGAGCAGTACTTC
TRBV20-1	-	many	TRBJ2-1	CSARTLLAPSSYNEQFF	TGCAGTGCTAGGACTCTTCTAGCACCGAGCTCCTACAATGAGCAGTTCTTC
TRBV20-1	-	-	TRBJ2-5	CSARSREETQYF	TGCAGTGCTAGATCGCGGGAAGAGACCCAGTACTTC
TRBV20-1	-	many	TRBJ2-3	CSARDRLISTDTQYF	TGCAGTGCTAGAGATCGGTTAATTAGCACAGATACGCAGTATTTT
TRBV7-9	-	-	TRBJ1-5	CASSEGQPNQPQHF	TGTGCCAGCAGCGAAGGACAGCCCAATCAGCCCCAGCATTTT
TRBV20-1	TRBD2	many	TRBJ2-7	CSAPGLAGRGEQYF	TGCAGTGCCCCTGGACTAGCGGGGAGAGGCGAGCAGTACTTC
TRBV27	TRBD1	many	TRBJ1-2	CASRGTANYGYTF	TGTGCCAGCAGGGGGACAGCAAACTATGGCTACACCTTC
TRBV28	TRBD1	many	TRBJ1-2	CASRSRTGYGYTF	TGTGCCAGCAGATCCCGGACAGGCTACGGCTACACCTTC